The sequence of this TCR beta chain was determined in a study of shared clonotypes between healthy human individuals. Data came from immunoSEQ multiplex PCR; TCRdb stores just in-frame clones and leaves some out. In the table there are about 1 million clones, more than 65% of which are singletons. The CDR3 loop spans 14 amino acids. V lost 5 bases, J lost 4 bases, and 12 bases lay in between. Germline values: CDR1 MNHEY, CDR2 SMNVEV (reference sequence). Only one count was recorded for this clone. The rearrangement uses TRBV27 and TRBJ1-3, with TRBD1 as a possible D gene (5 bases). The receptor's source is a man aged 18 to 30 in good health. Sequenced sample: memory CD4+ T cells sorted from blood. The subset is: CD45RA-negative fraction. CDR3 sequence reads: CASSPQSGGNTIYF. CDR3 in DNA: TGTGCCAGCAGTCCCCAATCAGGGGGAAACACCATATATTTT.